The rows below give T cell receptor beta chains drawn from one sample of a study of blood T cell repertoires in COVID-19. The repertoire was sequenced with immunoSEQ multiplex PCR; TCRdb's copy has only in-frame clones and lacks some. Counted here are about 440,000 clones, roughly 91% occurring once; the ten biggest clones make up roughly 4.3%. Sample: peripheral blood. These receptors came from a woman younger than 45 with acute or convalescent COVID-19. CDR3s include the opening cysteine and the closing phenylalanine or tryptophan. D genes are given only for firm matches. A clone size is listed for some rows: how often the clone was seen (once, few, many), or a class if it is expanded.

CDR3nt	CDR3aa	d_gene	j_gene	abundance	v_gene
TGTGCCAGCAGTACCTGGACAGGGGGGAATGGCTACACCTTC	CASSTWTGGNGYTF	TRBD1	TRBJ1-2	-	TRBV2
TGTGCCAGTAGTATTGTCGAAGGGGGGGGGCGACTAAATCAGCCCCAGCATTTT	CASSIVEGGGRLNQPQHF	-	TRBJ1-5	-	TRBV19
TGTGCCAGCAGTTTCCGGGGTCCCTACGAGCAGTACTTC	CASSFRGPYEQYF	-	TRBJ2-7	once	TRBV12-3/TRBV12-4
TGTGCCAGTAGTATTTGGCCCTCATCGAGGAATCAGCCCCAGCATTTT	CASSIWPSSRNQPQHF	-	TRBJ1-5	-	TRBV19
TGTGCCAGCAGTCGAACCCCCCAGATCTACGAGCAGTACTTC	CASSRTPQIYEQYF	-	TRBJ2-7	-	TRBV6-5
TGCGCCAGCAGCACAGGGGACGGCAGCTCCTACGAGCAGTACTTC	CASSTGDGSSYEQYF	TRBD1	TRBJ2-7	-	TRBV5-1
TGTGCCAGCATGATTAGGGGTCAGCCCCAGCATTTT	CASMIRGQPQHF	-	TRBJ1-5	-	TRBV12-3/TRBV12-4
TGTGCCAGCAGCCAAGTAGCGGGGGCGACTCCCGAGACCCAGTACTTC	CASSQVAGATPETQYF	TRBD2	TRBJ2-5	-	TRBV3-1/TRBV3-2
TGTGCCAGCAGCCAAGTGACAGGGCAAGAGACCCAGTACTTC	CASSQVTGQETQYF	TRBD1	TRBJ2-5	-	TRBV4-2
TGTGCCAGCAGCTTAGATAGACAGTCAAACCAAGCTTTCTTT	CASSLDRQSNQAFF	-	TRBJ1-1	-	TRBV7-3
TGTGCCAGCAGTTACTCGGGGACAAGAAAAGAGACCCAGTACTTC	CASSYSGTRKETQYF	-	TRBJ2-5	-	TRBV6-5
TGTGCCAGCAGTGAACGGGACAGGGGGCCCTACGAGCAGTACTTC	CASSERDRGPYEQYF	TRBD1	TRBJ2-7	few	TRBV2
TGTGCCAGCAGCTTGGGCCCCAACTATGGCTACACCTTC	CASSLGPNYGYTF	-	TRBJ1-2	-	TRBV11-2
TGTGCCAGCAGCTTAGCCAGCACCATATATTTT	CASSLASTIYF	-	TRBJ1-3	-	TRBV11-2
TGTGCCAGCAGCCGTATGGGACTAGCGGGTTACGGTGAGCAGTTCTTC	CASSRMGLAGYGEQFF	TRBD2	TRBJ2-1	-	TRBV9
TGCAGCGTTCGGGACAGGGCTAACACCTTC	CSVRDRANTF	TRBD1	TRBJ1-2	-	TRBV29-1
TGCGCCAGCAGCGGCGGGGGGGGCACAGATACGCAGTATTTT	CASSGGGGTDTQYF	TRBD2	TRBJ2-3	-	TRBV5-1
TGTGCCAGCAGCCAAGAGTTTAGCGGGGTTCAAGAGACCCAGTACTTC	CASSQEFSGVQETQYF	TRBD2	TRBJ2-5	-	TRBV3-1/TRBV3-2
TGTGCCACCAGGGAGACTGGAAACACCATATATTTT	CATRETGNTIYF	-	TRBJ1-3	-	TRBV12-3/TRBV12-4
TGCGCCAGCAGTGAGAGTCGACCTACGGGGGGCTACACCTTC	CASSESRPTGGYTF	-	TRBJ1-2	-	TRBV10-2
TGTGCCAGCAGTGACTCGTTCAGGGGTCACGGGGAGCTGTTTTTT	CASSDSFRGHGELFF	-	TRBJ2-2	-	TRBV6-4
TGCGCCAGCAGCCAATTAGGACGGAATCTAGCCTTT	CASSQLGRNLAF	-	TRBJ1-1	-	TRBV4-1
TGTGCCAGCAGTTCCGGGACAGGGCAGGGCTACACCTTC	CASSSGTGQGYTF	TRBD1	TRBJ1-2	few	TRBV12-3/TRBV12-4
TGTGCCAGCAGCTTAGATTCAGGAAACGAGCAGTACTTC	CASSLDSGNEQYF	-	TRBJ2-7	-	TRBV7-8
TGCGCCAGCAGCCAAGAGAACAGGGCGAATGATGAAGCTTTCTTT	CASSQENRANDEAFF	-	TRBJ1-1	once	TRBV4-1